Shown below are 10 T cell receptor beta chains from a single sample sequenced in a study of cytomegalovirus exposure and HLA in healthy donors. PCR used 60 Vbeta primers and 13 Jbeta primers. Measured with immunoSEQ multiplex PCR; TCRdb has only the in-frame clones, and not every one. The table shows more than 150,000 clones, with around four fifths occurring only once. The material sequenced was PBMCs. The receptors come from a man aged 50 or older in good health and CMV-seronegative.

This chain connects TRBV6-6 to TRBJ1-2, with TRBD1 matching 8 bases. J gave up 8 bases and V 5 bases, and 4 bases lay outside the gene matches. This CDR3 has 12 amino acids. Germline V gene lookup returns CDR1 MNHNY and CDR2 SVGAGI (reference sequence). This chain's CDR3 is CASSGAGGGYTF. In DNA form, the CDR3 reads TGTGCCAGCAGTGGAGCAGGGGGCGGCTACACCTTC.

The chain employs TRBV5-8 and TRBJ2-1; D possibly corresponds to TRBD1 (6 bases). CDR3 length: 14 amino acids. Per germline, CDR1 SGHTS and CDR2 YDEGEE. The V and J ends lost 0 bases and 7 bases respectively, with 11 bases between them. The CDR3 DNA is TGTGCCAGCAGCTTGGCTGGGGGCGGAAATGAGCAGTTCTTC. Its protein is CASSLAGGGNEQFF.

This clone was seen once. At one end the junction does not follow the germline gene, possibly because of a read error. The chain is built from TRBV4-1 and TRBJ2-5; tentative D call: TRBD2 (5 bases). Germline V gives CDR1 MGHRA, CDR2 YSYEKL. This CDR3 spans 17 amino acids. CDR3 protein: CAGSQGSSGNAQETQYF. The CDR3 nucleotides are TGCGCCGGCAGCCAAGGATCTTCCGGGAACGCACAAGAGACCCAGTACTTC.

CDR3 nucleotides: TGTGCCAGCAGTTACTCCGGCAGGGGAATAACAGATACGCAGTATTTT. Translating gives CASSYSGRGITDTQYF. J is TRBJ2-3 and V is TRBV6-6; D may be TRBD1 (6 bases). The ends were cut back, 0 bases at V and 3 bases at J, with 13 bases in the middle. Germline lookup yields CDR1 MNHNY and CDR2 SVGAGI (reference sequence). The CDR3 has 16 amino acids.

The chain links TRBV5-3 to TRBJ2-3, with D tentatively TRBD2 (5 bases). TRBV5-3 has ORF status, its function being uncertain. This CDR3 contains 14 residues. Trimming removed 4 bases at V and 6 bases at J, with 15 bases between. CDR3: CARSTDGERDTQYF. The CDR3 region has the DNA TGTGCCAGAAGCACGGACGGGGAAAGGGATACGCAGTATTTT.

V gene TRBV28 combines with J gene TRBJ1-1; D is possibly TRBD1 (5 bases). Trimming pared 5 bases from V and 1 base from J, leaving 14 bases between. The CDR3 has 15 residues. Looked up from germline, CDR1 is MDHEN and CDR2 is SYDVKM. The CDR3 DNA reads TGTGCCAGCAGTCCATGGGGGGTAGGGAACACTGAAGCTTTCTTT. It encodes CASSPWGVGNTEAFF. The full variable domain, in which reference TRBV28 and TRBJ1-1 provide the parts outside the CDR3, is DVKVTQSSRYLVKRTGEKVFLECVQDMDHENMFWYRQDPGLGLRLIYFSYDVKMKEKGDIPEGYSVSREKKERFSLILESASTNQTSMYLCASSPWGVGNTEAFFGQGTRLTVV.

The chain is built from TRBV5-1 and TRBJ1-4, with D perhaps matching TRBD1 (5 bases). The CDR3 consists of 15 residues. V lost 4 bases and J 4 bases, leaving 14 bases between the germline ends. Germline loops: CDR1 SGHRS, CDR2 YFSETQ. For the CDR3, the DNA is TGCGCCAGCAGCCCTCTGGGGGACTTTAATGAAAAACTGTTTTTT. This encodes CASSPLGDFNEKLFF. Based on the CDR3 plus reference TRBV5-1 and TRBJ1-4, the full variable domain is KAGVTQTPRYLIKTRGQQVTLSCSPISGHRSVSWYQQTPGQGLQFLFEYFSETQRNKGNFPGRFSGRQFSNSRSEMNVSTLELGDSALYLCASSPLGDFNEKLFFGSGTQLSVL.

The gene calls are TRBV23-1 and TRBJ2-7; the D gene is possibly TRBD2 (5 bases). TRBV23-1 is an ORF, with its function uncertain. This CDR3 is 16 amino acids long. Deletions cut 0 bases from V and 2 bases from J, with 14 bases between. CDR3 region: CASSQSAGPVPYEQYF. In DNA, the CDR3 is TGCGCCAGCAGTCAATCGGCGGGTCCGGTCCCCTACGAGCAGTACTTC.

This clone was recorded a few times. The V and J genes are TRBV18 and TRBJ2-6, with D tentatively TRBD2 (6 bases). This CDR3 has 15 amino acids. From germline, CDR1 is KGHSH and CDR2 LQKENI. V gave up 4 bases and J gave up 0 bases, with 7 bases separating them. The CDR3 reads CASSRGLSGANVLTF. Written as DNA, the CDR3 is TGTGCCAGCTCACGGGGACTCTCTGGGGCCAACGTCCTGACTTTC.

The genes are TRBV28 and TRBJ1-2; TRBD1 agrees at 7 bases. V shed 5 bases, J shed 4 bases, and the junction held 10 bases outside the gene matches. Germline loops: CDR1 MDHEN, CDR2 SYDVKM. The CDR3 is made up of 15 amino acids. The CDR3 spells CASSPRQGLGYGYTF. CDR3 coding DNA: TGTGCCAGCAGTCCGCGACAGGGCCTAGGCTATGGCTACACCTTC.